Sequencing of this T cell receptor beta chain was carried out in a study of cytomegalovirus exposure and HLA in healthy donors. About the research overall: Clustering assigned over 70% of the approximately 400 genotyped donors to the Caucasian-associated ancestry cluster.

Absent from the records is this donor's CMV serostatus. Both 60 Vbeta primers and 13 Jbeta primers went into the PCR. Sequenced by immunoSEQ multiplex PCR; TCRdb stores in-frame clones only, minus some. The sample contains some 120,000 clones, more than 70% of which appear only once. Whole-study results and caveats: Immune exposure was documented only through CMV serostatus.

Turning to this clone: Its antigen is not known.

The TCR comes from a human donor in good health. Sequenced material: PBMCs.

The CDR3, as DNA: TGTGCCAGCAGCGCGAGCGGGGGGGACTACGAGCAGTACTTC. It yields the protein CASSASGGDYEQYF. The chain links TRBV9 to TRBJ2-7; 10 bases match TRBD2. The V gene's germline CDR1 is SGDLS and CDR2 YYNGEE. Trimming removed 3 bases from V and 3 bases from J; junction bases left unmatched: 3. The length of the CDR3 is 14 residues. The whole variable domain, filled in from reference TRBV9 and TRBJ2-7, reads DSGVTQTPKHLITATGQRVTLRCSPRSGDLSVYWYQQSLDQGLQFLIQYYNGEERAKGNILERFSAQQFPDLHSELNLSSLELGDSALYFCASSASGGDYEQYFGPGTRLTVT.